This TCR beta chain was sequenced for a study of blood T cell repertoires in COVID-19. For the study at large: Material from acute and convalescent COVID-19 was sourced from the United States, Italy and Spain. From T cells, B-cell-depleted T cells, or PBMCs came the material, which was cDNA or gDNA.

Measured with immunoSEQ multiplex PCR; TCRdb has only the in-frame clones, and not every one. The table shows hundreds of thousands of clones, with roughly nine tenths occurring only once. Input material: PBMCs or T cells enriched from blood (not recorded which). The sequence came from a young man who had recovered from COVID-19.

CDR3 bases: TGTGCCACCAGTGTCACAGGGGGTGGAGAGACCCAGTACTTC. Its translation is CATSVTGGGETQYF. The genes are TRBV24-1 and TRBJ2-5, with 8 bases aligning to TRBD1. Germline CDR1 reads KGHDR; CDR2 reads SFDVKD. J lost 4 bases, V lost 5 bases, and 5 bases had no gene match. The CDR3 consists of 14 residues.